This section outlines one T cell receptor (beta chain) sequence together with its context. It has no known antigen specificity. No much larger clone exists at a distance of one base, and base qualities are not known. The method was the immunoSEQ multiplex PCR assay. For the multiplex PCR, a mixture combining 60 forward primers for TCR Vbeta segments and 13 reverse primers for TCR Jbeta segments was used. The CDR3 region of rearranged TCR beta genes was amplified from genomic DNA with a multiplex PCR assay. The amplified TCR beta libraries were sequenced on the Illumina HiSeq System as 87-base-pair reads. Per the original workflow: Across the 500 to 750 repertoires, a later analysis counted tens of millions of unique TCR beta chains, some 11 million of which were shared by at least two donors. Raw reads were error-corrected and collapsed into unique sequences by a nearest-neighbor algorithm in which closely related sequences were merged to remove PCR and sequencing errors. CDR3 sequences were aligned to IMGT reference sequences to assign V, D and J gene segments. For a sequence to be retained, at least a six-nucleotide match to both a V gene segment and a J gene segment was required. Rearrangements were classified as productive when the CDR3 lacked stop codons and remained in frame with V and J, and all other rearrangements were classified as non-productive. CDR3 was defined by IMGT convention, running from the second conserved V-encoded cysteine to the conserved J-encoded phenylalanine. The earlier analysis of about 610 of the donors excluded sequences that lacked an unambiguous match to a single V gene segment. An earlier analysis of 500 to 600 of the donors classified V segments as functional when productive rearrangements were above 56.7% and as segregating when the standard deviation between donors was above 5%. A statistical classification framework was built for diagnosing cytomegalovirus status from the catalog of TCR beta chain sequences. A later analysis assigned V and J genes by comparing TCR nucleotide sequences with IMGT/GENE-DB human TR gene sequences. A later analysis assigned CDR3 sequences and most-parsimonious VDJ recombination scenarios with the TCRdist pipeline. In a later analysis, each TCR beta chain was defined by its CDR3 amino acid sequence together with its V-gene family, and reads without a unique V-gene family were excluded. As a way to deal with suspected cross-contamination and a sequencing artifact, a later analysis dropped 500 to 700 nucleotide sequences that were highly shared and had low generation probability. A later analysis calculated a clonal expansion index for each public chain from normalized within-repertoire ranks of inferred template counts. In a later analysis, generation probabilities were computed with a VDJ recombination model fitted to out-of-frame rearrangements, and the resulting probabilities were checked against IGoR. In a later analysis, hypergeometric tests were used to score TCR-TCR, TCR-HLA and TCR-CMV co-occurrence, with a repertoire-size bias correction applied to TCR pairs. False discovery rates were estimated in a later analysis by permuting HLA or CMV assignments 20 times. In a later analysis, co-occurring TCRs were grouped using DBSCAN, with TCRdist sequence similarity added in when clustering inside HLA-allele-positive subsets. Repertoires with fewer than 30,000 or more than 120,000 public chains, plus five repertoires with anomalous nucleotide sharing, were excluded from co-occurrence clustering. TCRdb holds this immuneACCESS table with in-frame rearrangements only. Some clones are missing; in checked studies, unresolved V genes explain under half, and the rest has no known cause. The DNA gave D and trimming, while V, J and clone size come from that table. The sample has 140,000 to 150,000 clones on record, more than 60% of them singletons. Of the sample, around 13% falls within the top ten clones.

This sample stems from a study of cytomegalovirus exposure and HLA in healthy donors (dated by TCRdb to 2016 to 2017). For the study in its entirety: According to an earlier analysis of a few hundred of the donors, roughly 180 million T cells yielded some 110 million unique TCR beta sequences and more than 250 Gb of sequence data. Roughly 310 gigabases of sequencing data and 70 million to 85 million unique TCR sequences were included in an early release covering 550 to 650 HLA-typed donors. Among the roughly 400 genotyped donors, approximately 76% belonged to the genetic ancestry cluster associated with self-reported Caucasian donors. The study was designed to test whether signatures of past pathogen exposure could be identified by cataloging public T cell receptors. The study used immunosequencing to profile the T cell repertoires of some 600 subjects and linked those repertoires to cytomegalovirus serostatus. In addition to the first cohort of approximately 650 subjects, a separate validation cohort of around 110 different subjects was used. To predict cytomegalovirus infection status, the study combined high-throughput TCR immunosequencing, statistical association of individual TCRs with disease status, and machine learning. In a later analysis, previously published TCR beta repertoires from about 670 donors were re-analyzed and high-resolution HLA genotyping was added so that TCR occurrence patterns could be studied. Rather than using new phenotypic data, the later analysis identified candidate immune exposures from TCR beta sequences and from how often those sequences occurred across donors. An earlier analysis of 500 to 750 of the donors applied high-throughput TCR beta sequencing to assess whether each TCR beta V gene segment acted as functional or pseudogenic. Donor age, sex, ethnicity and CMV serostatus were compiled alongside the repertoire data. A later genetic analysis used genome-wide SNP genotypes for about 55% of the 666 donors, treating that subset as a discovery cohort. Every repertoire in the discovery cohort had been generated on one and the same sequencing platform. HLA typing included class I and class II loci at four-digit resolution. The number of typed donors differed by locus: roughly 629-640 for A, B, C, DRB1 and DQB1; 522 for DQA1; approximately 610 for DPA1; and 400 to 480 for DPB1. Because of strong linkage in the cohort, a few DR-DQ haplotypes were treated as single units for association and clustering. On average, approximately 250,000 unique TCR beta nucleotide sequences were sequenced per donor among some 430 genotyped donors of the cohort, with roughly a sixth of those sequences being non-productive.

V is trimmed back by 3 bases and J by 1 base, and the junction contains 1 base that no gene match accounts for. The CDR3 contains 14 residues, cysteine and phenylalanine counted. The kept DNA is CDR3 alone, 42 bases in frame from the first base. CDR1 is given as SGHRS and CDR2 as YFSETQ, both from the germline V gene. The cohort was made up of approximately 670 healthy bone marrow donors. At the time of sampling, every cohort member was nominally healthy, though immune exposures that went unrecorded were likely present. The donor was CMV seropositive and belonged to the group of 250 to 350 seropositive cohort members. Every donor gave a peripheral blood sample, and the peripheral blood mononuclear cells from that sample were used for TCR beta sequencing. The Qiagen DNeasy Blood Extraction Kit was used to extract genomic DNA from the blood cell samples. The study at large found these results: A further reported finding was that TCR beta sequences accurately predicted the HLA-A and HLA-B alleles for most subjects in the first cohort. Because counts were too low, some 17 rarely observed V segments, including chromosome 9 orphons, were excluded from the earlier analysis of 587 of the donors. A later analysis found that TCR association rates varied across HLA loci, with DRB1 alleles showing the most associated TCRs and HLA-C alleles the fewest. V-gene and J-gene trimming of TCR beta chains was associated with a missense DCLRE1C variant in a later genetic analysis, and the association was replicated in an independent cohort. Presence/absence analyses assumed roughly uniform sequencing depth across donors, an assumption that may not hold. Across donors, most TCR sequences were observed very rarely, whereas some public TCRs were present in many individuals. The classifier was reported to diagnose cytomegalovirus status with high specificity and sensitivity in both the original cohort and the validation cohort. Several of the top co-occurrence clusters appeared to be linked to parvovirus B19, influenza, CMV and Epstein-Barr virus, according to a later analysis. According to a later analysis, most CMV-associated TCR beta chains appeared to be HLA-restricted, and the HLA associations seemed to be driven largely by CMV exposure. In an earlier analysis of around 500 of the donors, most TCR beta V segments appeared in productive rearrangements about 90% or about 30% of the time, broadly matching IMGT annotations. The only immune exposure information available for the cohort was CMV serostatus. A later genetic analysis reported fewer N-insertions in productive TCRs among donors in an Asian-associated ancestry cluster than the roughly 690-donor mean. According to the authors, the approach could potentially be generalized to other disease states and immunological phenotypes. Because HLA typing was missing for some donors at each locus, association tests included only the typed subset. A few of the identified cytomegalovirus-associated TCR beta chains were confirmed in vitro to be specific for cytomegalovirus antigens. A cluster of highly shared sequence variants was judged likely to represent a technical artifact of the sequencing pipeline. The study gave a list of 150 to 200 TCR beta chains associated with cytomegalovirus. Strong co-occurrence of HLA alleles, especially DR and DQ, made assigning TCR associations to individual alleles difficult. Correlated functional status among segregating V segments might reflect linkage disequilibrium, but an unknown experimental factor could not be ruled out. The 87-base-pair reads could not distinguish some IMGT-functional V segments, including TRBV6-2 and TRBV6-3, so those segments were excluded. Only TCR beta chains were sequenced in this cohort, and the absence of alpha or paired-chain data limited detectable features. Specific HLA alleles were associated with some 15,000 TCR beta sequences at a false discovery rate of 0.05 in a later analysis. A later analysis found that HLA-associated TCR beta chains were more clonally expanded and had lower generation probabilities than equally common non-associated chains.

This clonotype was obtained from a man between 40 and 49 years old in good health and CMV-seropositive. The sequence is built from TRBV5-1 and TRBJ2-3; 8 central nucleotides agree with TRBD1. Sequencing input: PBMCs. The DNA sequence follows: TGCGCCAGCAGCTGGGGACAGGGCACAGATACGCAGTATTTT. It encodes CASSWGQGTDTQYF.